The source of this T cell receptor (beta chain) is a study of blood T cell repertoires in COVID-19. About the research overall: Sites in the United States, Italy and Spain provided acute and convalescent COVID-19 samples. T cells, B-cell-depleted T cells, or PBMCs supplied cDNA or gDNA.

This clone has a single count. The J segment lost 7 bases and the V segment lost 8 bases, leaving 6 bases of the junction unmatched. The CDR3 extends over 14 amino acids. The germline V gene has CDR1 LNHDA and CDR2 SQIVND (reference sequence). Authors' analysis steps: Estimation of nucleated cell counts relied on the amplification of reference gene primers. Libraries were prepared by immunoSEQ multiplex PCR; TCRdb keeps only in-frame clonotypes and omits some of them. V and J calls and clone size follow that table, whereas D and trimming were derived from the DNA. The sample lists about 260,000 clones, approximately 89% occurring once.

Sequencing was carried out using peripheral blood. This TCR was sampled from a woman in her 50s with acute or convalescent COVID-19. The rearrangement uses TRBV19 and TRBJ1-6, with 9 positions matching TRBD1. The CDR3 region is CASGDRVSNSPLHF. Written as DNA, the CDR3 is TGTGCCAGTGGGGACAGGGTGTCAAATTCACCCCTCCACTTT.